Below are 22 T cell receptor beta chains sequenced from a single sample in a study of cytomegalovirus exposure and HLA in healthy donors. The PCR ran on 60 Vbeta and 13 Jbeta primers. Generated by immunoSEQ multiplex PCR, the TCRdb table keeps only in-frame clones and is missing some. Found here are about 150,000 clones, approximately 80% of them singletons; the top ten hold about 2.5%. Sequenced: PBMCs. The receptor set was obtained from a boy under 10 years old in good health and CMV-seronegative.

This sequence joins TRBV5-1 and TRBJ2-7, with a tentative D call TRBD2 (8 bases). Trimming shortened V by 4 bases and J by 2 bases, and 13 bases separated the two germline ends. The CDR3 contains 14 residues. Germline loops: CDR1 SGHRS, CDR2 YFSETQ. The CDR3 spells CASSRGGQTYEQYF. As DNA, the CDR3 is TGCGCCAGCAGCCGGGGGGGACAGACCTACGAGCAGTACTTC.

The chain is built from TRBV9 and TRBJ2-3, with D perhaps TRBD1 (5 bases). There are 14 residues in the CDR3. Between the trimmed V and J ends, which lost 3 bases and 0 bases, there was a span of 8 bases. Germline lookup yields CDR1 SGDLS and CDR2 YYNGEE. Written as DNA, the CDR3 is TGTGCCAGCAGCGAGGACACAAGCACAGATACGCAGTATTTT. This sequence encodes CASSEDTSTDTQYF. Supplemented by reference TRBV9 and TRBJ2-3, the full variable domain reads DSGVTQTPKHLITATGQRVTLRCSPRSGDLSVYWYQQSLDQGLQFLIQYYNGEERAKGNILERFSAQQFPDLHSELNLSSLELGDSALYFCASSEDTSTDTQYFGPGTRLTVL.

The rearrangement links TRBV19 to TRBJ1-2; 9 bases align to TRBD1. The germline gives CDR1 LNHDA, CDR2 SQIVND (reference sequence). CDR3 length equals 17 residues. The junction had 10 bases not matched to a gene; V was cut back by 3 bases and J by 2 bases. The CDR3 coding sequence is TGTGCCAGTAGTATCGGGACCGGACAGGGGTGGAACTATGGCTACACCTTC. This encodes CASSIGTGQGWNYGYTF.

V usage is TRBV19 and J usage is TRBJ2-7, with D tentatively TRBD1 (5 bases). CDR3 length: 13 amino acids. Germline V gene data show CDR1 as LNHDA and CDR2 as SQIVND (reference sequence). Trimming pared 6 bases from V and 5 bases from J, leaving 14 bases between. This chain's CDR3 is CASSRDSLDEQYF. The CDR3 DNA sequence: TGTGCCAGTAGCCGTGACAGCCTCGACGAGCAGTACTTC.

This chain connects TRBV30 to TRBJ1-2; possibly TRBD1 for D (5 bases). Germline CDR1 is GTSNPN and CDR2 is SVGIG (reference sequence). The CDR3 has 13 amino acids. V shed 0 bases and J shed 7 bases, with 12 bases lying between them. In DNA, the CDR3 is TGTGCCTGGAGTGTACGAGGTCAGGGTGGCTACACCTTC. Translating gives CAWSVRGQGGYTF.

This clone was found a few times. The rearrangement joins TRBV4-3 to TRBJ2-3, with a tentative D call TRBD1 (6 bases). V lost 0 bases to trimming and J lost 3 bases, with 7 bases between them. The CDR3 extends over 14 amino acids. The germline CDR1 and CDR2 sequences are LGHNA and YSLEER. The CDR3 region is CASSQDTGTDTQYF. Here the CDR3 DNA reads TGCGCCAGCAGCCAAGACACAGGGACAGATACGCAGTATTTT.

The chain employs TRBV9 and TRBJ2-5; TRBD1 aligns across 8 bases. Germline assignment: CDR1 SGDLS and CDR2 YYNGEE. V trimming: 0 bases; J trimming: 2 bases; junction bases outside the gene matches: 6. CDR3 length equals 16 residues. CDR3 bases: TGTGCCAGCAGCGTAGACGGACAGGGTTGGCAAGAGACCCAGTACTTC. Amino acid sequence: CASSVDGQGWQETQYF. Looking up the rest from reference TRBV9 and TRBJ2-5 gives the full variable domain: DSGVTQTPKHLITATGQRVTLRCSPRSGDLSVYWYQQSLDQGLQFLIQYYNGEERAKGNILERFSAQQFPDLHSELNLSSLELGDSALYFCASSVDGQGWQETQYFGPGTRLLVL.

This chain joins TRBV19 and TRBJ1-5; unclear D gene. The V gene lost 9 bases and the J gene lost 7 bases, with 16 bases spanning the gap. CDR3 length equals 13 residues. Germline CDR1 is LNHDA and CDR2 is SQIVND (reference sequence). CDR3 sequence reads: CASVEREGQPQHF. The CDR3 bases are TGTGCCAGCGTGGAACGGGAAGGACAGCCCCAGCATTTT.

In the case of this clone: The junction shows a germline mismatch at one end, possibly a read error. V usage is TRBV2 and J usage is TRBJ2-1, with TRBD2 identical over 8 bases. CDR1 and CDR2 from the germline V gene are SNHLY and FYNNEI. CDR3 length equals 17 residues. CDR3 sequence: CASSGSGRARPDLGWVF. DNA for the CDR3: TGTGCCAGCAGTGGATCCGGGAGGGCCAGACCCGACCTCGGATGGGTCTTC.

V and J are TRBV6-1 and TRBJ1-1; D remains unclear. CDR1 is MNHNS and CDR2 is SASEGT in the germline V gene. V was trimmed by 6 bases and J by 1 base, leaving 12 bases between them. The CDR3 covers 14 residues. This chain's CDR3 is CASRPSGRNTEAFF. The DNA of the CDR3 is TGTGCCAGCAGACCATCGGGTCGGAACACTGAAGCTTTCTTT.

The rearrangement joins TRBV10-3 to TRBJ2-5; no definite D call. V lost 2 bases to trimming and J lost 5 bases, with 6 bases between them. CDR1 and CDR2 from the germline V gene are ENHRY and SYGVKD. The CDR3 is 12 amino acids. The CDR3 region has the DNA TGTGCCATCAGTGAGACGAGTGAGACCCAGTACTTC. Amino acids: CAISETSETQYF.

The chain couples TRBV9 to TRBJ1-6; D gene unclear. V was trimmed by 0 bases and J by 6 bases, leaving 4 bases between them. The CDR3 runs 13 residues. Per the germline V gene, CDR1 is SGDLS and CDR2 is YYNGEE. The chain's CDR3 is CASSVDLNSPLHF. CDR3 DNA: TGTGCCAGCAGCGTAGATCTTAATTCACCCCTCCACTTT.

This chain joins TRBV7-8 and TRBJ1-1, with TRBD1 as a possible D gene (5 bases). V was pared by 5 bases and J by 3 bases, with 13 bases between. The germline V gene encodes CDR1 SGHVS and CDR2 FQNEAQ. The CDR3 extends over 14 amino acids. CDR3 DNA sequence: TGTGCCAGCAGCCAGAAGGGCAGGGACACTGAAGCTTTCTTT. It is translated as CASSQKGRDTEAFF.

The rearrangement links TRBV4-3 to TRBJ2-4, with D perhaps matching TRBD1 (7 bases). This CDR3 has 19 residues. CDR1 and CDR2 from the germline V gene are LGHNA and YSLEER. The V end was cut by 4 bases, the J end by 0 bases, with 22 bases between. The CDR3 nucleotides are TGCGCCAGCAGCCCCAGTGTGCGGGACAGCCACCTAGCCAAAAACATTCAGTACTTC. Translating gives CASSPSVRDSHLAKNIQYF.

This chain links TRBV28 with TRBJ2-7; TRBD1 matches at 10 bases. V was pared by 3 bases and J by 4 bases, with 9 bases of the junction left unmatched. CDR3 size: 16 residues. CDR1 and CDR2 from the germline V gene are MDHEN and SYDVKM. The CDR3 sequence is CASSFPWDRGRYEQYF. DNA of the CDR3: TGTGCCAGCAGTTTCCCCTGGGACAGGGGTCGATACGAGCAGTACTTC.

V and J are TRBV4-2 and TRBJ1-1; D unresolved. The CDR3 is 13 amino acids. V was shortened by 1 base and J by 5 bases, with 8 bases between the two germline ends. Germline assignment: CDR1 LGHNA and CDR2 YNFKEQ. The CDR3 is CASSQVAGTEAFF. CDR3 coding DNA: TGTGCCAGCAGCCAAGTCGCAGGAACTGAAGCTTTCTTT.

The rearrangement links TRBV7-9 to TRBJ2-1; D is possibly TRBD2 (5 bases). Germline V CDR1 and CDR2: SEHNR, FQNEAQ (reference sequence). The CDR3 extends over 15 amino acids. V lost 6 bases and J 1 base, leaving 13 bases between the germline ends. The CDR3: CASRDFSESYNEQFF. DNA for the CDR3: TGTGCCAGCAGGGATTTTAGCGAATCCTACAATGAGCAGTTCTTC.

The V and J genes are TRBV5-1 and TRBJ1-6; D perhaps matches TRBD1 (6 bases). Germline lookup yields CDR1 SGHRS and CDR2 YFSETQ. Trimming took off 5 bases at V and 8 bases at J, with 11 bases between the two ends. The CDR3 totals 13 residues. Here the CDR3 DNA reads TGCGCCAGCAGAGGCAGGGGTGATTCACCCCTCCACTTT. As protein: CASRGRGDSPLHF.

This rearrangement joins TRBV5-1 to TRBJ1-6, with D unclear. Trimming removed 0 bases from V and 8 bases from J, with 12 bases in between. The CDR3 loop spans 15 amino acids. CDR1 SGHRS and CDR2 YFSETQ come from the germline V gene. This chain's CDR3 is CASSLVTNGDSPLHF. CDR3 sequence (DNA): TGCGCCAGCAGCTTGGTGACAAACGGCGATTCACCCCTCCACTTT.

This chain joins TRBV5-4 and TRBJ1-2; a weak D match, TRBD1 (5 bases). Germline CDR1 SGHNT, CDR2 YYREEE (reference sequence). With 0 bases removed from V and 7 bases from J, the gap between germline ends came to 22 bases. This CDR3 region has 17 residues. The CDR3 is CASSLGGGGFIISGYTF. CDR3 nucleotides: TGTGCCAGCAGCTTGGGGGGGGGAGGCTTCATTATTAGTGGCTACACCTTC.

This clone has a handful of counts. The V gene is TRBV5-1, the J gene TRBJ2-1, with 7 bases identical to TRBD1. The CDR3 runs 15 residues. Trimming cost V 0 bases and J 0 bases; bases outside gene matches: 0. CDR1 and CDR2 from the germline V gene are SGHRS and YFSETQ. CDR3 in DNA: TGCGCCAGCAGCTTGGGACAGGGCTCCTACAATGAGCAGTTCTTC. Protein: CASSLGQGSYNEQFF.

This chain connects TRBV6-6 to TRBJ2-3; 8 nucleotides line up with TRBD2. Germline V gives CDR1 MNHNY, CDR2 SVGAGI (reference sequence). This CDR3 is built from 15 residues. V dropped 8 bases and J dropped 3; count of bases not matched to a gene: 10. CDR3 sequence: CASGRGGRTTDTQYF. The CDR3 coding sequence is TGTGCCAGCGGCCGGGGGGGGAGGACTACAGATACGCAGTATTTT.